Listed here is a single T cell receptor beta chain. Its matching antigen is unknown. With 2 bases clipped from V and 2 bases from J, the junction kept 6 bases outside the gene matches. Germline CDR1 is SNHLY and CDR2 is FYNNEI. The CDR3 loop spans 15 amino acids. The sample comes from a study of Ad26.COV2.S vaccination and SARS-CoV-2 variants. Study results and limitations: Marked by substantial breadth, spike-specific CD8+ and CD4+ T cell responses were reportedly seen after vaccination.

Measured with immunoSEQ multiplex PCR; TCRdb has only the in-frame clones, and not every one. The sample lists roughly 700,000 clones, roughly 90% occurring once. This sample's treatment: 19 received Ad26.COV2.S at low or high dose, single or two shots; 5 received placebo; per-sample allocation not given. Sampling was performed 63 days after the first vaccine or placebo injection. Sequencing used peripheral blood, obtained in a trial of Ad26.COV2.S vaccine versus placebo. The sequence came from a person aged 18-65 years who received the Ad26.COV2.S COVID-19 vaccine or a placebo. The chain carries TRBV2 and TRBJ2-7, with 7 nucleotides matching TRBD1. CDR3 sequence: CASSEIRQGAYEQYF. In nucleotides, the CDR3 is TGTGCCAGCAGTGAAATCAGGCAGGGGGCCTACGAGCAGTACTTC.